What follows are 22 T cell receptor beta chains derived from one specimen sequenced in a study of human T cells and chemical hapten exposure. TCRdb re-analysed the RACE reads in MiXCR, keeping a single row per CDR3 protein. The sample lists 300,000 to 400,000 distinct CDR3 sequences, roughly 5.3% occurring once. The time point was: pre-sensitization, week 0. Treatment described: therapeutic diphenylcyclopropenone sensitization with weekly scalp DPC. This material consisted of whole blood, taken in connection with sensitization to the hapten diphenylcyclopropenone (DPC). These receptors were obtained from a woman in her forties or fifties with alopecia areata. Some clones in this sample may be carry-over from other donors' samples.

This clonotype has just a few counts. The chain is built from TRBV9 and TRBJ1-3; D gene unclear. Germline loops: CDR1 SGDLS, CDR2 YYNGEE. Trimming took 3 bases from V and 3 from J, leaving 4 bases between them. The CDR3 is 12 residues long. The CDR3 here is CASSADGNTIYF. In DNA, the CDR3 is TGTGCCAGCAGCGCAGATGGAAACACCATATATTTT. Together with reference TRBV9 and TRBJ1-3, the CDR3 gives the full variable domain: DSGVTQTPKHLITATGQRVTLRCSPRSGDLSVYWYQQSLDQGLQFLIQYYNGEERAKGNILERFSAQQFPDLHSELNLSSLELGDSALYFCASSADGNTIYFGEGSWLTVV.

This chain connects TRBV6-2 or TRBV6-3 to TRBJ1-1, with D hard to call. Germline CDR1 is MNHEY and CDR2 is SVGEGT. CDR3 length: 15 residues. V was shortened by 6 bases and J by 6 bases, with 20 bases between the two germline ends. CDR3 nucleotide sequence: TGTGCCAGCAGCGACCTGTCCCCCGTTTTGGCTGAAGCTTTCTTT. As protein: CASSDLSPVLAEAFF.

In its sample, this clonotype was seen a few times. V and J are TRBV9 and TRBJ2-2; no clear D. The CDR3 length is 15 residues. Germline V lookup: CDR1 SGDLS, CDR2 YYNGEE. V was clipped by 0 bases and J by 2 bases, with 8 bases between them. The CDR3 bases are TGTGCCAGCAGCGTAGTTGGCGCCAACACCGGGGAGCTGTTTTTT. This sequence encodes CASSVVGANTGELFF.

This clonotype was observed many times. The chain employs TRBV28 and TRBJ2-5; no clear D. With 5 bases removed from V and 5 bases from J, the gap between germline ends came to 21 bases. The CDR3 is 16 residues long. Germline V gene sequence: CDR1 MDHEN, CDR2 SYDVKM. CDR3 loop: CASSPSKGPSPETQYF. CDR3 in DNA: TGTGCCAGCAGTCCGAGTAAAGGGCCTTCTCCCGAGACCCAGTACTTC.

This clonotype was counted many times. The chain employs TRBV6-2 or TRBV6-3 and TRBJ2-1; 7 bases line up with TRBD2. The germline V gene encodes CDR1 MNHEY and CDR2 SVGEGT. V lost 5 bases to trimming and J lost 5 bases; unmatched junction nucleotides: 12. The CDR3 runs to 16 residues. As DNA, the CDR3 is TGTGCCAGCAGTCCCGTGACTAGCCCGAGGGACAATGAGCAGTTCTTC. This sequence encodes CASSPVTSPRDNEQFF.

This chain joins TRBV3-1 and TRBJ1-1, with a weak D call TRBD1 (6 bases). Germline lookup yields CDR1 LGHDT and CDR2 YNNKEL (reference sequence). Trimming took off 4 bases at V and 6 bases at J, with 18 bases between the two ends. This CDR3 is built from 15 residues. CDR3 sequence reads: CASSPDRAGEPEAFF. DNA of the CDR3: TGTGCCAGCAGCCCGGACCGGGCAGGGGAACCTGAAGCTTTCTTT.

The rearrangement uses TRBV5-5 and TRBJ1-6; TRBD1 might be the D (5 bases). This CDR3 comprises 14 residues. Germline CDR1 is SGHKS and CDR2 is YYEKEE (reference sequence). Trimming cost V 6 bases and J 8 bases, with 15 bases left between them. The CDR3 reads CASTLGQGDSPLHF. CDR3 sequence (DNA): TGTGCCAGCACCCTCGGGCAGGGAGATTCACCCCTCCACTTT.

This clonotype has more than one count but fewer than ten. The chain combines TRBV21-1 with TRBJ2-3; TRBD1 is the table's D call and was not checked against the DNA. TRBV21-1 constitutes a pseudogene. CDR3 size: 16 residues. DNA for the CDR3: TGTGCCAGCAGCAAAACAGGGGGCCGGGTGGCAGATACGCAGTATTTT. Protein product: CASSKTGGRVADTQYF.

This clonotype occurred a few times. The chain is built from TRBV5-1 and TRBJ2-7, with D unresolved. Trimming pared 6 bases from V and 2 bases from J, leaving 6 bases between. Germline V gene sequence: CDR1 SGHRS, CDR2 YFSETQ. The CDR3 covers 11 residues. CDR3 region: CASKGTYEQYF. CDR3 nucleotides: TGCGCCAGCAAGGGAACCTACGAGCAGTACTTC.

This chain uses TRBV12-3 or TRBV12-4 with TRBJ2-7, with TRBD2 as a possible D gene (5 bases). The V gene lost 4 bases and the J gene lost 3 bases, with 7 bases spanning the gap. The CDR3 is 12 amino acids. For the CDR3, the DNA is TGTGCCAGCAGTTACGGGGACTACGAGCAGTACTTC. Residues: CASSYGDYEQYF.

The chain has TRBV7-9 and TRBJ1-3; D might be TRBD1 (5 bases). Germline CDR1 SEHNR, CDR2 FQNEAQ (reference sequence). Trimming removed 5 bases from V and 0 bases from J, with 17 bases in between. The CDR3 extends over 17 amino acids. The CDR3 DNA reads as TGTGCCAGCAGCCCGGGACCTTTATTCTACTCTGGAAACACCATATATTTT. This encodes CASSPGPLFYSGNTIYF.

This clonotype has just a few counts. The J gene is TRBJ2-3, the V gene TRBV7-9, with D possibly being TRBD2 (6 bases). V lost 1 base to trimming and J lost 5 bases, with 10 bases between them. This CDR3 is built from 14 residues. Looked up from germline, CDR1 is SEHNR and CDR2 is FQNEAQ (reference sequence). The CDR3 coding sequence is TGTGCCAGCAGCTTAGTAGCGGTTTTAGATACGCAGTATTTT. Translating gives CASSLVAVLDTQYF.

This sequence joins TRBV12-3 or TRBV12-4 and TRBJ1-2, with D tentatively TRBD1 (6 bases). Trimming stripped 5 bases from V and 5 bases from J, with 12 bases between. This CDR3 spans 13 amino acids. The CDR3, as DNA: TGTGCCAGCAGTACGACAGGAGGATATGGCTACACCTTC. It translates to CASSTTGGYGYTF.

The table lists this clonotype with many counts. The chain has TRBV28 and TRBJ1-1; 7 bases line up with TRBD1. There are 15 residues in the CDR3. Germline CDR1 MDHEN, CDR2 SYDVKM. Trimming cost V 2 bases and J 7 bases; bases outside gene matches: 10. CDR3 coding DNA: TGTGCCAGCAGTTTAATTTGGGGCCAGGGGGTTGAAGCTTTCTTT. Encoded protein: CASSLIWGQGVEAFF.

This clonotype was found a few times. The chain employs TRBV13 and TRBJ2-1, with 8 bases matching TRBD2. Trimming took 5 bases from V and 0 from J; bases not matched to a gene: 6. Germline CDR1 and CDR2: PRHDT and FYEKMQ (reference sequence). This CDR3 region has 16 residues. CDR3 protein: CASSPERGSSYNEQFF. In DNA, the CDR3 is TGTGCCAGCAGCCCGGAGCGGGGGAGCTCCTACAATGAGCAGTTCTTC.

CDR3 DNA: TGTGCCAGCAGCTTAGCTCAGCAGGGGGCCTCTGGCTACACCTTC. Its translation: CASSLAQQGASGYTF. This rearrangement joins TRBV13 to TRBJ1-2; 8 bases map to TRBD1. The CDR3 spans 15 residues. The V segment lost 1 base and the J segment 7 bases; nucleotides outside the gene matches: 8. Germline loops: CDR1 PRHDT, CDR2 FYEKMQ (reference sequence).

This clonotype was counted between two and nine times. J is TRBJ1-2 and V is TRBV6-1; D gene unclear. Germline V gene data show CDR1 as MNHNS and CDR2 as SASEGT. With 2 bases removed from V and 4 bases from J, the gap between germline ends came to 8 bases. This CDR3 is built from 13 residues. For the CDR3, the DNA is TGTGCCAGCAGTGAAACGGACGGCTATGGCTACACCTTC. This gives the protein CASSETDGYGYTF.

This clonotype was recorded a few times. The chain has TRBV7-9 and TRBJ2-1, with D possibly matching TRBD1 (6 bases). V was cut by 5 bases and J by 3 bases, with 14 bases left in between. This CDR3 comprises 15 residues. From germline, CDR1 is SEHNR and CDR2 FQNEAQ (reference sequence). The CDR3 sequence: CASSQQGPSYNEQFF. In nucleotides, the CDR3 is TGTGCCAGCAGCCAACAGGGCCCAAGCTACAATGAGCAGTTCTTC.

Turning to this clonotype: Possible read error: a much larger clone is one base away. The gene calls are TRBV21-1 and TRBJ1-5. TRBV21-1 is a listed pseudogene. CDR3 size: 16 residues. The CDR3 reads CASCKSVGVVNQPQHF. The CDR3 DNA sequence: TGTGCCAGCTGCAAATCAGTAGGAGTGGTGAATCAGCCCCAGCATTTT.

This sequence joins TRBV6-1 and TRBJ2-3; D gene unclear. The V end was cut by 6 bases, the J end by 1 base, with 11 bases between. The CDR3 is 14 amino acids. Germline V gives CDR1 MNHNS, CDR2 SASEGT. CDR3 sequence: CASSLSTRTDTQYF. Here the CDR3 DNA reads TGTGCCAGCAGCCTCAGTACTCGCACAGATACGCAGTATTTT.

The rearrangement joins TRBV12-3 or TRBV12-4 to TRBJ2-2; possible D gene TRBD1, 5 bases. The CDR3 covers 15 residues. V lost 2 bases and J 8 bases, leaving 15 bases between the germline ends. The CDR3 sequence is CASSLNPGPGGELFF. The CDR3, as DNA: TGTGCCAGCAGTTTAAATCCAGGGCCCGGGGGGGAGCTGTTTTTT.

This clonotype was seen at least ten times. The gene calls are TRBV15 and TRBJ2-3, with 8 positions matching TRBD2. Germline CDR1 is LNHNV and CDR2 is YYDKDF (reference sequence). The CDR3 loop spans 16 amino acids. The J segment lost 5 bases and the V segment lost 0 bases, leaving 7 bases of the junction unmatched. The CDR3 protein is CATSRDPAGGGDTQYF. In DNA form, the CDR3 reads TGTGCCACCAGCAGAGATCCGGCGGGGGGAGGAGATACGCAGTATTTT.